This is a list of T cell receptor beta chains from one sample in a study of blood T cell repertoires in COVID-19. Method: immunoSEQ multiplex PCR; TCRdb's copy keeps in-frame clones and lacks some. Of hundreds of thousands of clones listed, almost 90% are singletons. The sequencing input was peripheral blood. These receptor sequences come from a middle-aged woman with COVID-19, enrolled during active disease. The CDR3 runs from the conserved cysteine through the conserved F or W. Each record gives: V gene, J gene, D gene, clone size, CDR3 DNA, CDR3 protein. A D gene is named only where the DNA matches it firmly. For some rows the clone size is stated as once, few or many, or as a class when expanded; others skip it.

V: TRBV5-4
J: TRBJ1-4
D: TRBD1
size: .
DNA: TGTGCCAGCAGCTCTTCACAGGGGCTAAAACTGTTTTTT
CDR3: CASSSSQGLKLFF

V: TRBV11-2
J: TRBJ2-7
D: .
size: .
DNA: TGTGCCAGCAGCTTAGACAGGATTCCTTCCCCCTCCTACGAGCAGTACTTC
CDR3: CASSLDRIPSPSYEQYF

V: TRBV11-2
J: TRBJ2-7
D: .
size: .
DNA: TGTGCCAGCAGATGGGCGGGGGAGCAGTACTTC
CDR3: CASRWAGEQYF

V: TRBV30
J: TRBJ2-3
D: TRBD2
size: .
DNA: TGTGCCTGGGAGCTAGCGGGAGGAACCCATACGCAGTATTTT
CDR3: CAWELAGGTHTQYF

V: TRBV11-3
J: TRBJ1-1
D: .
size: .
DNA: TGTGCCAGCAGCCAGGATAGAGGGGGGAACACTGAAGCTTTCTTT
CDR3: CASSQDRGGNTEAFF

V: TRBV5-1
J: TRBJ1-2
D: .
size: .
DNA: TGCGCCAGCAGCTTGGCTAGGGGGAGCTATGGCTACACCTTC
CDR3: CASSLARGSYGYTF

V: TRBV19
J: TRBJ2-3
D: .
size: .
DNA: TGTGCCAGTAGTAACAGACCCCGCACAGATACGCAGTATTTT
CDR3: CASSNRPRTDTQYF

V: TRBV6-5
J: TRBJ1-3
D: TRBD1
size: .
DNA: TGTGCCAGCAGTTACGGGGACAGGTGGTCTGGAAACACCATATATTTT
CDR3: CASSYGDRWSGNTIYF

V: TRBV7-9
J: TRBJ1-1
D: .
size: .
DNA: TGTGCCAGCAGCCTCGGTGAGGGGAACACTGAAGCTTTCTTT
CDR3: CASSLGEGNTEAFF

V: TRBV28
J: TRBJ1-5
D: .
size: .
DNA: TGTGCCAGCAGTTTTTTTAAACAGCCCCAGCATTTT
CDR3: CASSFFKQPQHF

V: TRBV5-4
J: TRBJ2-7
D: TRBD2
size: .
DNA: TGTGCCAGCAGCTTCCTGAGCGGGGGCACCTACGAGCAGTACTTC
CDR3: CASSFLSGGTYEQYF

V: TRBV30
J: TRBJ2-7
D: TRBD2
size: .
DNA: TGTGCCTGGAGTGTACAACTAGCGAACGAGCAGTACTTC
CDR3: CAWSVQLANEQYF

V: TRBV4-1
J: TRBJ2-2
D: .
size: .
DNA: TGCGCCAGCAGCCATCCGGCAGGGAATTTGAACACCGGGGAGCTGTTTTTT
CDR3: CASSHPAGNLNTGELFF

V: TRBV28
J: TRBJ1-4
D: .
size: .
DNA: TGTGCCAGCAGTTTATACAGGCGTACTAATGAAAAACTGTTTTTT
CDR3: CASSLYRRTNEKLFF

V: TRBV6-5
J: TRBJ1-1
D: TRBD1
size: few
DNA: TGTGCCAGCAGTCTCGGGACAGGGGAAGCTTTCTTT
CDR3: CASSLGTGEAFF

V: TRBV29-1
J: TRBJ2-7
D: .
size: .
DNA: TGCAGCGTTGGGGGAAGAGGGACTTTATACGAGCAGTACTTC
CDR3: CSVGGRGTLYEQYF

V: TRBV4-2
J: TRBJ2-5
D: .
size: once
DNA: TGTGCCAGCAGCCAAGATCCGAGGATGAAAGAGACCCAGTACTTC
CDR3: CASSQDPRMKETQYF

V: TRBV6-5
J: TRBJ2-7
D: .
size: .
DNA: TGTGCCAGCATCGGCGGGGCGCGGGGCTCCTACGAGCAGTACTTC
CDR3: CASIGGARGSYEQYF

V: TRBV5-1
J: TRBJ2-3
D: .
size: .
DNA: TGCGCCAGCAGCTTCGGGGAGAGTGCAGATACGCAGTATTTT
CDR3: CASSFGESADTQYF

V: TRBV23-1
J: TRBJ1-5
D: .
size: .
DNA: TGCGCCAGCAGTCTAACCCTCGGACAGCCAAGTGGTTATCAGCCCCAGCATTTT
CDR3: CASSLTLGQPSGYQPQHF

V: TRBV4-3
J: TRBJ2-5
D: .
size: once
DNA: TGCGCCAGCAGCCCCGGTCAGGGGCACGAGACCCAGTACTTC
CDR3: CASSPGQGHETQYF

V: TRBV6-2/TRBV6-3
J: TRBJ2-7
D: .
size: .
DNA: TGTGCCAGCAGCCGTATAGGCGGCGGGAACTACGAGCAGTACTTC
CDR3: CASSRIGGGNYEQYF

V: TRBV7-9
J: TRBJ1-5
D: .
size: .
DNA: TGTGCCAGCAGCTTATGGGGGATCGGGAGGGATCAGCCCCAGCATTTT
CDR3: CASSLWGIGRDQPQHF

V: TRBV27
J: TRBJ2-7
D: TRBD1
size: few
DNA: TGTGCCAGCAGTTTAGGTCAGGGGGCAGGCGAGCAGTACTTC
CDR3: CASSLGQGAGEQYF

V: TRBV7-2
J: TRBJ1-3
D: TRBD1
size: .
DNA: TGTGCCAGCAGCTTAAGACAGGGGCTGAACTCTGGAAACACCATATATTTT
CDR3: CASSLRQGLNSGNTIYF

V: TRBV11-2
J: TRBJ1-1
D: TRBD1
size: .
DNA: TGTGCCAGCAGCTTATACGGGACAGGGGCATTGAACACTGAAGCTTTCTTT
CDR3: CASSLYGTGALNTEAFF

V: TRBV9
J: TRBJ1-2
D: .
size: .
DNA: TGTGCCAGCAGCGTTGGTGGAAGAGGGGGCTACACCTTC
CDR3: CASSVGGRGGYTF

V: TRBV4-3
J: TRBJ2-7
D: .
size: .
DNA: TGCGCCAGCAGCCAAGATTCCACGGCCTACGAGCAGTACTTC
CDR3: CASSQDSTAYEQYF

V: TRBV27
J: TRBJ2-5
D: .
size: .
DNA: TGTGCCAGCAGTTTATTCGGGGGGACCCAGTACTTC
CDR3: CASSLFGGTQYF

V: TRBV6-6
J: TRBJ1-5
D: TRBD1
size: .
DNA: TGTGCCAGCAGTTACACAGGGGCTTATAGCAATCAGCCCCAGCATTTT
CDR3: CASSYTGAYSNQPQHF

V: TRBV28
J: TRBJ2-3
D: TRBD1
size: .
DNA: TGTGCCAGCCAAATTGGAGGACAGGGGACAGATACGCAGTATTTT
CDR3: CASQIGGQGTDTQYF

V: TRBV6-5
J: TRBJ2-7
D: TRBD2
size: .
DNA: TGTGCCAGCAGTTACTCTAGACTAGCGTGGGGCATCGAGCAGTACTTC
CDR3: CASSYSRLAWGIEQYF

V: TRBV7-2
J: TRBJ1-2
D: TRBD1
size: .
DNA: TGTGCCAGCAGCCCAGGGACAGACTTTAACTATGGCTACACCTTC
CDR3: CASSPGTDFNYGYTF

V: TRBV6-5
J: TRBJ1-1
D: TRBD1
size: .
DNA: TGTGCCAGCAGTCCCCGGAGGGGGCCCACTGAAGCTTTCTTT
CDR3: CASSPRRGPTEAFF

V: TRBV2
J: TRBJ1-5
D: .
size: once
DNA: TGTGCCAGCAGTTTTAGACAGACAAATCAGCCCCAGCATTTT
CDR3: CASSFRQTNQPQHF

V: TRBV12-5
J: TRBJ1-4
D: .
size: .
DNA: TGTGCTAGTGGTTTGTATCCCCAGGCTGCAGCAAAACTGTTTTTT
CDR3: CASGLYPQAAAKLFF

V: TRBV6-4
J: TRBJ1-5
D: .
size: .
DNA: TGTGCCAGCGGAGACCACTGGCATCAGCCCCAGCATTTT
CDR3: CASGDHWHQPQHF

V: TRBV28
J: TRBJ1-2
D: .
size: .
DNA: TGTGCCAGCAAAGAGACAGCTTTACGCGGCTACACCTTC
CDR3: CASKETALRGYTF

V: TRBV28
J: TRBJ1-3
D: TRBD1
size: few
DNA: TGTGCCAGCAGTACCGGGACAGGGGTACGAAACACCATATATTTT
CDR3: CASSTGTGVRNTIYF

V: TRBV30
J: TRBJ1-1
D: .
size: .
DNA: TGTGCCTGGAGGCCAGGCAAGAACACTGAAGCTTTCTTT
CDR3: CAWRPGKNTEAFF

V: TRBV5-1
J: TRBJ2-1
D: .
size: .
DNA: TGCGCCAGCAGCTTGAGTTGGAGCTCCTACAATGAGCAGTTCTTC
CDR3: CASSLSWSSYNEQFF

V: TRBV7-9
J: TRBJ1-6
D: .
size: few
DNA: TGTGCCAGCAGCTTACCCGGGTTGATTTCACCCCTCCACTTT
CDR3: CASSLPGLISPLHF

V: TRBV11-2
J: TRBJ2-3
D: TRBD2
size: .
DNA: TGTGCCAGCAGCTTAGGACTAGCGGGGGGGCCACATACGCAGTATTTT
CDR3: CASSLGLAGGPHTQYF

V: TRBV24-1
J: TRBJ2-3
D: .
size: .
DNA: TGTGCCACCAGTGGGGAGAAAAGGAGCACAGATACGCAGTATTTT
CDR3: CATSGEKRSTDTQYF

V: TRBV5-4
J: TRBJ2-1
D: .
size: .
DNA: TGTGCCAGCAGCTCCGACAAGAACAATGAGCAGTTCTTC
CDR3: CASSSDKNNEQFF

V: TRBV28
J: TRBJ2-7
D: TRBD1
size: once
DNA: TGTGCCAGCAGTTCTACAGGGGGCAATTATAACGAGCAGTACTTC
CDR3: CASSSTGGNYNEQYF

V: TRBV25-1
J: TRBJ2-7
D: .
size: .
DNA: TGTGCCAGCAGCCCCCTTGGGGCGTATGGATACGAGCAGTACTTC
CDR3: CASSPLGAYGYEQYF

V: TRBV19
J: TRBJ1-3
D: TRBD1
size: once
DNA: TGTGCCAGCGGAAAACAGGGGATAAGCTCTGGAAACACCATATATTTT
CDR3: CASGKQGISSGNTIYF